This T cell receptor beta chain was observed in a study of OX40 agonist ivuxolimab in advanced cancers. Study context: An agonistic human IgG2 monoclonal antibody against OX40 (CD134) was given.

TCRdb keeps only in-frame clones here, not all; method: immunoSEQ multiplex PCR. The data hold 100,000 or so clones, with less than 95% observed a single time. The TCR originated in an adult with an advanced solid tumor such as melanoma, head and neck, liver or kidney cancer. The sequenced sample was CD4+ or CD8+ T cells sorted from blood, obtained in a trial of the OX40 agonist ivuxolimab.

The CDR3 DNA reads as TGTGCCAGCTCACCGGGAGTGGGCAATGAGCAGTTCTTC. This sequence encodes CASSPGVGNEQFF. The chain is built from TRBV18 and TRBJ2-1, with D tentatively TRBD2 (5 bases). Germline lookup yields CDR1 KGHSH and CDR2 LQKENI. The length of the CDR3 is 13 residues. V lost 3 bases and J 6 bases, leaving 9 bases between the germline ends.